The 23 T cell receptor beta chains below were found in one sample sequenced in a study of cytomegalovirus exposure and HLA in healthy donors. PCR involved 60 Vbeta and 13 Jbeta primers. Clones were read by immunoSEQ multiplex PCR, and TCRdb kept only the in-frame ones, dropping some. The sample holds roughly 110,000 clones, over 70% seen once. The sequencing sample was made of PBMCs. The receptors were sampled from a female donor in good health and CMV-seronegative.

The rearrangement joins TRBV29-1 to TRBJ1-1, with 7 bases that match TRBD1. The CDR3 is made up of 14 amino acids. Unmatched junction bases numbered 13, after V lost 4 bases and J lost 8 bases. Germline CDR1 and CDR2: SQVTM and ANQGSEA. CDR3 protein: CSVGGLTGLFEAFF. The CDR3, as DNA: TGCAGCGTTGGCGGTCTGACAGGGCTATTCGAAGCTTTCTTT. The entire variable domain, with the rest obtained from reference TRBV29-1 and TRBJ1-1, is as follows: SAVISQKPSRDICQRGTSLTIQCQVDSQVTMMFWYRQQPGQSLTLIATANQGSEATYESGFVIDKFPISRPNLTFSTLTVSNMSPEDSSIYLCSVGGLTGLFEAFFGQGTRLTVV.

This chain uses TRBV27 with TRBJ1-5, with a possible D match to TRBD1 (5 bases). The germline CDR1 and CDR2 sequences are MNHEY and SMNVEV (reference sequence). The CDR3 runs 15 residues. Trimming cost V 4 bases and J 1 base, with 11 bases left between them. The CDR3 DNA reads as TGTGCCAGCAGTTCATCCGGGGGGAGCAATCAGCCCCAGCATTTT. Its translation is CASSSSGGSNQPQHF.

The V and J genes are TRBV5-6 and TRBJ2-1; D is unclear. CDR1 is SGHDT, CDR2 YYEEEE, per germline. The CDR3 is 16 amino acids. The V end was cut by 0 bases, the J end by 0 bases, with 10 bases between. This CDR3 is CASSLVGARSYNEQFF. In DNA, the CDR3 is TGTGCCAGCAGCTTGGTGGGCGCCCGCTCCTACAATGAGCAGTTCTTC.

The rearrangement uses TRBV7-3 and TRBJ2-2, with D unclear. V was clipped by 4 bases and J by 6 bases, with 9 bases between them. Germline CDR1 is SGHTA and CDR2 is FQGTGA. This CDR3 contains 13 residues. CDR3: CASSYSGAGELFF. The DNA for the CDR3 is TGTGCCAGCAGCTATTCCGGTGCCGGGGAGCTGTTTTTT. Full variable domain (missing parts from reference TRBV7-3 and TRBJ2-2): GAGVSQTPSNKVTEKGKYVELRCDPISGHTALYWYRQSLGQGPEFLIYFQGTGAADDSGLPNDRFFAVRPEGSVSTLKIQRTERGDSAVYLCASSYSGAGELFFGEGSRLTVL.

The V and J genes are TRBV18 and TRBJ2-2, with no clear D. This CDR3 comprises 13 residues. The V end was cut by 0 bases, the J end by 5 bases, with 4 bases between. Germline assignment: CDR1 KGHSH and CDR2 LQKENI. The CDR3 region is CASSPPMTGELFF. CDR3 bases: TGTGCCAGCTCACCACCCATGACCGGGGAGCTGTTTTTT.

This clone was counted only a few times. V usage is TRBV28 and J usage is TRBJ1-1, with a possible D match to TRBD1 (6 bases). CDR1 is MDHEN, CDR2 SYDVKM, per germline. V was clipped by 7 bases and J by 3 bases, with 18 bases between them. The CDR3 contains 15 residues. The CDR3, as DNA: TGTGCCAGCATGACGGACAGTTTCAAGGACACTGAAGCTTTCTTT. Translating gives CASMTDSFKDTEAFF.

By its share, this clone is medium-sized. The rearrangement uses TRBV7-9 and TRBJ2-1, with 9 nucleotides matching TRBD2. With 5 bases clipped from V and 4 bases from J, the junction kept 12 bases outside the gene matches. The CDR3 runs to 17 residues. Germline CDR1 is SEHNR and CDR2 is FQNEAQ (reference sequence). The CDR3 nucleotides are TGTGCCAGCAGCCCTCGTAGCGGGAGAGGTTTTTACAATGAGCAGTTCTTC. This encodes CASSPRSGRGFYNEQFF.

The V call is TRBV30, the J call TRBJ2-7; 11 positions match TRBD2. Germline V gene sequence: CDR1 GTSNPN, CDR2 SVGIG (reference sequence). Trimming cost V 3 bases and J 0 bases; bases outside gene matches: 4. The CDR3 length is 15 residues. CDR3 bases: TGTGCCTGGAGACCTAGCGGGAGGCGCTCCTACGAGCAGTACTTC. It is translated as CAWRPSGRRSYEQYF.

The chain combines TRBV4-2 with TRBJ1-4, with 7 bases lining up with TRBD1. The germline V gene has CDR1 LGHNA and CDR2 YNFKEQ. V was pared by 0 bases and J by 1 base, with 5 bases of the junction left unmatched. The CDR3 totals 17 residues. Written as DNA, the CDR3 is TGTGCCAGCAGCCAAGAGGCGCAGGGGGTAACTAATGAAAAACTGTTTTTT. It codes for CASSQEAQGVTNEKLFF.

V usage is TRBV29-1 and J usage is TRBJ2-3; 11 nucleotides align to TRBD2. The germline gives CDR1 SQVTM, CDR2 ANQGSEA. This CDR3 is built from 19 residues. Germline trimming cut 4 bases from V and 0 bases from J; bases unmatched to any gene: 15. CDR3 in DNA: TGCAGCGTTGCTGGGTTAGCGGGAGGGTACGGGTATAGCACAGATACGCAGTATTTT. Its translation: CSVAGLAGGYGYSTDTQYF.

This clone was detected only a few times. The V gene is TRBV10-3, the J gene TRBJ2-1; D is perhaps TRBD2 (5 bases). Per the germline V gene, CDR1 is ENHRY and CDR2 is SYGVKD. The CDR3 is 15 amino acids. V shed 10 bases and J shed 3 bases, with 19 bases lying between them. CDR3 protein: CATGPTTGYYNEQFF. The CDR3 DNA follows: TGTGCCACCGGACCGACTACCGGCTACTACAATGAGCAGTTCTTC.

This sequence joins TRBV5-4 and TRBJ2-1; 7 bases line up with TRBD1. The germline CDR1 and CDR2 sequences are SGHNT and YYREEE (reference sequence). Trimming took 9 bases from V and 5 from J; bases not matched to a gene: 14. This CDR3 is built from 15 residues. CDR3 in DNA: TGTGCCACCCGACAGGGATTGGCAGGAGACAATGAGCAGTTCTTC. The encoded protein is CATRQGLAGDNEQFF.

This clone came up once. The chain recombines TRBV4-2 with TRBJ2-1; 10 nucleotides align to TRBD2. CDR1 is LGHNA, CDR2 YNFKEQ, per germline. This CDR3 has 18 residues. With 0 bases clipped from V and 5 bases from J, the junction kept 10 bases outside the gene matches. The CDR3 reads CASSQDGELAGRHNEQFF. The DNA for the CDR3 is TGTGCCAGCAGCCAAGATGGAGAACTAGCGGGACGGCACAATGAGCAGTTCTTC.

The chain joins TRBV28 to TRBJ2-5, with a tentative D call TRBD2 (9 bases). V was clipped by 6 bases and J by 1 base, with 24 bases between them. The germline V gene encodes CDR1 MDHEN and CDR2 SYDVKM. The CDR3 runs to 18 residues. CDR3 in amino acids: CASSSSRGLAGRQETQYF. The CDR3 DNA follows: TGTGCCAGCAGCTCCAGCAGGGGGCTAGCGGGACGCCAAGAGACCCAGTACTTC. The whole variable domain, filled in from reference TRBV28 and TRBJ2-5, reads DVKVTQSSRYLVKRTGEKVFLECVQDMDHENMFWYRQDPGLGLRLIYFSYDVKMKEKGDIPEGYSVSREKKERFSLILESASTNQTSMYLCASSSSRGLAGRQETQYFGPGTRLLVL.

The rearrangement links TRBV6-5 to TRBJ2-7; 8 bases are a match to TRBD1. Germline CDR1 reads MNHEY; CDR2 reads SVGAGI. The CDR3 is 15 residues long. The junction had 12 bases not matched to a gene; V was cut back by 6 bases and J by 5 bases. Here the CDR3 reads CASRGTGFILHEQYF. The CDR3 coding sequence is TGTGCCAGCAGAGGGACAGGCTTCATACTACACGAGCAGTACTTC.

The genes are TRBV5-1 and TRBJ1-3, with D possibly TRBD1 on 6 matching bases. The CDR3 spans 15 residues. V lost 4 bases, J lost 1 base, and 12 bases lay in between. The germline gives CDR1 SGHRS, CDR2 YFSETQ. CDR3 bases: TGCGCCAGCAGCAGGCAACAGGGTTCTGGAAACACCATATATTTT. Encoded protein: CASSRQQGSGNTIYF.

The chain employs TRBV29-1 and TRBJ2-5; perhaps TRBD2 as D (6 bases). Trimming left V 3 bases short and J 4 bases short, with 9 bases between. This CDR3 has 12 residues. CDR1 is SQVTM and CDR2 is ANQGSEA in the germline V gene. The DNA of the CDR3 is TGCAGCGTTGAGGAGGGGTTAGAGACCCAGTACTTC. Protein sequence: CSVEEGLETQYF.

The CDR3 sequence: CASSPKTGGYGYTF. DNA of the CDR3: TGTGCCAGCAGCCCTAAGACAGGGGGATATGGCTACACCTTC. The chain recombines TRBV6-4 with TRBJ1-2; 9 nucleotides line up with TRBD1. Trimming took 6 bases from V and 5 from J; bases not matched to a gene: 7. This CDR3 is 14 amino acids long. In germline, CDR1 is MRHNA, CDR2 SNTAGT.

This clone was seen only a few times. This chain uses TRBV27 with TRBJ2-7; perhaps TRBD1 as D (6 bases). Trimming removed 2 bases at V and 1 base at J, with 9 bases between. The CDR3 is 14 amino acids. Germline values: CDR1 MNHEY, CDR2 SMNVEV (reference sequence). The CDR3 DNA follows: TGTGCCAGCAGTTTAAGTACAGGGTCCTACGAGCAGTACTTC. Translation gives CASSLSTGSYEQYF.

This chain joins TRBV5-1 and TRBJ2-7; TRBD1 matches at 10 bases. Germline V gives CDR1 SGHRS, CDR2 YFSETQ. The CDR3 spans 14 residues. V trimming: 4 bases; J trimming: 5 bases; junction bases outside the gene matches: 6. The DNA of the CDR3 is TGCGCCAGCAGCCAGACAGGGGGCGGAAACGAGCAGTACTTC. Its protein is CASSQTGGGNEQYF.

The genes are TRBV2 and TRBJ1-2, with 9 bases that match TRBD1. There are 14 residues in the CDR3. Germline loops: CDR1 SNHLY, CDR2 FYNNEI. V lost 9 bases to trimming and J lost 7 bases; unmatched junction nucleotides: 12. This CDR3 reads CASGLWGQGRGYTF. The CDR3 coding sequence is TGTGCCAGTGGACTTTGGGGACAGGGCCGTGGCTACACCTTC.

This clone has just a few counts. The V and J genes are TRBV6-5 and TRBJ1-3; 7 bases are shared with TRBD1. This CDR3 has 16 amino acids. Germline V gene sequence: CDR1 MNHEY, CDR2 SVGAGI. V was pared by 4 bases and J by 2 bases, with 8 bases of the junction left unmatched. The CDR3 nucleotides read TGTGCCAGCAGTTCCAGACAGGGTATAACTGGAAACACCATATATTTT. Its protein product is CASSSRQGITGNTIYF.

Concerning this clone itself: Additional DNA sequences in this sample encode the identical CDR3. This chain links TRBV7-2 with TRBJ2-7, with a weak D call TRBD2 (5 bases). This CDR3 comprises 14 residues. V lost 1 base, J lost 1 base, and 8 bases lay in between. In germline, CDR1 is SGHTA, CDR2 FQGNSA. CDR3 loop: CASSLGGGSYEQYF. In DNA, the CDR3 is TGTGCCAGCAGCTTAGGAGGCGGGTCCTACGAGCAGTACTTC.